Listed below are T cell receptor beta chains from one sample, sequenced in a study of CD4 T cells in relation to SARS-CoV-2 and coronaviruses. Repertoires were generated with immunoSEQ multiplex PCR, while TCRdb's copy carries only in-frame clones and drops some. The table has 65,000 or so clones, about 95% seen once. Sequencing was carried out using naive CD4+ T cells from PBMCs. The receptors stem from a human donor in good health. Each CDR3 is given with its conserved first and last residue. The order of the fields is D gene, V gene, J gene, CDR3 protein, CDR3 DNA. D genes are given only for firm matches.

>.|TRBV28|TRBJ1-3
CASTLYSGNTIYF
TGTGCCAGCACCCTGTACTCTGGAAACACCATATATTTT
>.|TRBV4-2|TRBJ2-3
CASSQEGNSPPDTQYF
TGTGCCAGCAGCCAAGAAGGGAATAGCCCCCCAGATACGCAGTATTTT
>TRBD1|TRBV19|TRBJ2-5
CASRRGQGGAETQYF
TGTGCCAGTCGCAGAGGACAGGGCGGTGCAGAGACCCAGTACTTC
>.|TRBV11-3|TRBJ2-1
CASSLGKTSLSYNEQFF
TGTGCCAGCAGCTTAGGCAAAACTAGCCTCTCCTACAATGAGCAGTTCTTC
>.|TRBV28|TRBJ1-3
CASSSLGGLLTGNTIYF
TGTGCCAGCAGTTCCCTGGGGGGTCTCCTGACTGGAAACACCATATATTTT
>.|TRBV3-1/TRBV3-2|TRBJ1-2
CASSRGADDGYTF
TGTGCCAGCAGCCGAGGGGCTGACGATGGCTACACCTTC
>TRBD1|TRBV10-3|TRBJ2-5
CAISRDRDQETQYF
TGTGCCATCAGCCGGGACAGGGACCAAGAGACCCAGTACTTC
>.|TRBV29-1|TRBJ1-4
CSVRGSNEKLFF
TGCAGCGTGCGGGGGTCTAATGAAAAACTGTTTTTT
>.|TRBV21-1|TRBJ2-3
CASSTDIAGSRTDTQYF
TGTGCCAGCAGCACAGACATAGCGGGGAGTCGCACAGATACGCAGTATTTT
>.|TRBV6-4|TRBJ1-1
CASSAQAGNTEAFF
TGTGCCAGCAGTGCGCAGGCGGGGAACACTGAAGCTTTCTTT
>.|TRBV7-8|TRBJ2-1
CASRSGGSYNEQFF
TGTGCCAGCAGATCAGGGGGGAGCTACAATGAGCAGTTCTTC
>TRBD1|TRBV24-1|TRBJ2-5
CATSDADRVGSETQYF
TGTGCCACCAGTGATGCTGACAGGGTGGGTTCAGAGACCCAGTACTTC
>.|TRBV24-1|TRBJ2-3
CATGSRGADTQYF
TGTGCCACCGGGAGCCGAGGGGCAGATACGCAGTATTTT
>.|TRBV18|TRBJ2-7
CASSPGATAYEQYF
TGTGCCAGCTCACCAGGAGCGACAGCCTACGAGCAGTACTTC
>.|TRBV6-1|TRBJ2-6
CASSEQGLAANVLTF
TGTGCCAGCAGTGAACAGGGTCTAGCGGCCAACGTCCTGACTTTC
>TRBD2|TRBV3-1/TRBV3-2|TRBJ2-7
CASSQGLRGDEQYF
TGTGCCAGCAGCCAAGGGCTCCGGGGGGACGAGCAGTACTTC
>.|TRBV4-1|TRBJ2-5
CASSHVKRKLVETQYF
TGCGCCAGCAGCCATGTTAAACGGAAACTTGTAGAGACCCAGTACTTC
>TRBD2|TRBV29-1|TRBJ2-1
CSVSVGGPNEQFF
TGCAGCGTTTCTGTGGGAGGGCCAAATGAGCAGTTCTTC
>.|TRBV6-1|TRBJ2-7
CASSEGGEQYF
TGTGCCAGCAGTGAGGGTGGCGAGCAGTACTTC
>TRBD1|TRBV3-1/TRBV3-2|TRBJ1-6
CASSEGASSYNSPLHF
TGTGCCAGCAGCGAGGGGGCAAGCTCCTATAATTCACCCCTCCACTTT
>TRBD2|TRBV3-1/TRBV3-2|TRBJ2-7
CASSQGASGRSREQYF
TGTGCCAGCAGCCAAGGGGCTAGCGGGAGATCTAGGGAGCAGTACTTC
>TRBD2|TRBV12-3/TRBV12-4|TRBJ2-7
CASSLTSGSWKF
TGTGCCAGCAGCTTAACTAGCGGGAGTTGGAAATTC
>TRBD2|TRBV6-5|TRBJ2-7
CASRTPGTSGYEQYF
TGTGCCAGCAGGACTCCCGGGACTAGCGGCTACGAGCAGTACTTC
>.|TRBV30|TRBJ1-2
CAWSRAYGYTF
TGTGCCTGGAGTCGGGCCTATGGCTACACCTTC
>.|TRBV20-1|TRBJ1-6
CSASQGQPLHF
TGCAGTGCTAGCCAAGGCCAACCCCTCCACTTT
>.|TRBV7-2|TRBJ1-1
CASSPGRLNTEAFF
TGTGCCAGCAGTCCGGGACGGTTGAACACTGAAGCTTTCTTT
>.|TRBV9|TRBJ2-1
CASSASPTSYNEQFF
TGTGCCAGCAGCGCCTCCCCCACTAGCTACAATGAGCAGTTCTTC
>.|TRBV15|TRBJ2-7
CATSRDPGDEQYF
TGTGCCACCAGCAGAGATCCGGGAGACGAGCAGTACTTC
>.|TRBV18|TRBJ2-7
CASSPGLSYEQYF
TGTGCCAGCTCACCCGGACTGTCCTACGAGCAGTACTTC
>TRBD1|TRBV28|TRBJ1-5
CASSGGQGGQPQHF
TGTGCCAGCAGCGGCGGACAGGGAGGACAGCCCCAGCATTTT
>TRBD2|TRBV7-9|TRBJ2-1
CASSQDGRAVNEQFF
TGTGCCAGCAGCCAGGACGGGAGGGCCGTAAATGAGCAGTTCTTC
>TRBD2|TRBV5-1|TRBJ2-5
CASSAGMAGGPGETQYF
TGCGCCAGCAGCGCGGGCATGGCGGGAGGGCCAGGAGAGACCCAGTACTTC
>TRBD1|TRBV24-1|TRBJ2-7
CAIGDREFYF
TGTGCCATAGGCGACAGGGAATTCTACTTC
>TRBD1|TRBV18|TRBJ2-2
CASSPPQGANTGELFF
TGTGCCAGCTCACCTCCACAGGGGGCGAACACCGGGGAGCTGTTTTTT
>.|TRBV7-9|TRBJ2-5
CASSLQETQYF
TGTGCCAGCAGTTTACAAGAGACCCAGTACTTC
>.|TRBV6-2/TRBV6-3|TRBJ1-1
CASSSGNLNTEAFF
TGTGCCAGCAGTTCGGGGAATTTGAACACTGAAGCTTTCTTT
>.|TRBV5-4|TRBJ1-5
CASSIDRHRPQHF
TGTGCCAGCAGCATAGACAGGCATCGGCCCCAGCATTTT
>.|TRBV18|TRBJ2-2
CASSPGGTGELFF
TGTGCCAGCTCACCTGGGGGCACCGGGGAGCTGTTTTTT
>.|TRBV28|TRBJ2-7
CASGVGYEQYF
TGTGCCAGCGGGGTAGGCTACGAGCAGTACTTC
>.|TRBV9|TRBJ1-1
CASSVVAGNTEAFF
TGTGCCAGCAGCGTAGTAGCGGGCAACACTGAAGCTTTCTTT